The entry below gives a single T cell receptor beta chain sequence along with its context. Its antigen is not known. Reverse transcription of all isolated RNA meant that expressed TCRB transcripts were sequenced. It was found that naive, central memory and regulatory T cell samples averaged around 3.8 million reads. TCRdb's table, derived via immunoSEQ multiplex PCR, lists solely in-frame clones and lacks some. The table lists a few hundred thousand clones, about 15% of them singletons. This sample is part of a study of beta chain features in type 1 diabetes. Study-level results: Within each of all four CD4+ subsets, Type 1 diabetes patients had TCRB CDR3s that were moderately but significantly shorter. Compared to healthy donors, patients appeared to have naive, central memory and Treg TCRB repertoires that were more alike.

Each of the CD4+ naive, central memory, regulatory and stem cell-like memory populations was sorted via CD45RO/CCR7/CD25/CD127/CD95/CD27. This TCR derives from a young man in good health. The sequenced material came from naive CD4+ T cells from blood.

This CDR3 reads CASRRERGSYNEQFF. The CDR3 bases are TGTGCCAGCAGGAGGGAGCGGGGTTCCTACAATGAGCAGTTCTTC. This rearrangement joins TRBV6-5 to TRBJ2-1, with 7 bases identical to TRBD2. V shed 6 bases, J shed 1 base, and the junction held 6 bases outside the gene matches. CDR1 is MNHEY, CDR2 SVGAGI, per germline. CDR3 length: 15 residues.